Presented here are 32 T cell receptor beta chains from one specimen sequenced in a study of chemoradiotherapy in HPV16-positive cancers. The method was immunoSEQ multiplex PCR; TCRdb's version includes in-frame clones alone and lacks a portion of them. Here the sample spans more than 5,000 clones, approximately 91% being singletons. Here the sequenced sample was blood, taken from a patient who underwent chemoradiotherapy. The receptors derive from a human donor with HPV-associated anogenital cancer.

The chain links TRBV9 to TRBJ2-7, with TRBD2 matching 11 bases. Germline V gene sequence: CDR1 SGDLS, CDR2 YYNGEE. The V gene end was trimmed by 4 bases and the J gene end by 0 bases; junction bases not matched to a gene: 0. The CDR3 contains 14 residues. The DNA of the CDR3 is TGTGCCAGCAGCACTAGCGGGAGCTCCTACGAGCAGTACTTC. Amino acids: CASSTSGSSYEQYF.

The V gene is TRBV18, the J gene TRBJ2-2, with a possible D match to TRBD1 (5 bases). This CDR3 spans 16 amino acids. Germline values: CDR1 KGHSH, CDR2 LQKENI. The V end lost 6 bases, the J end lost 1 base, and 15 bases lay between the germline ends. As DNA, the CDR3 is TGTGCCAGCTCCCCCCCGCAGGGCTTGAACACCGGGGAGCTGTTTTTT. Translating it yields CASSPPQGLNTGELFF. Full variable domain (rest looked up from reference TRBV18 and TRBJ2-2): NAGVMQNPRHLVRRRGQEARLRCSPMKGHSHVYWYRQLPEEGLKFMVYLQKENIIDESGMPKERFSAEFPKEGPSILRIQQVVRGDSAAYFCASSPPQGLNTGELFFGEGSRLTVL.

The rearrangement links TRBV5-6 to TRBJ2-2; D remains ambiguous. Trimming cost V 0 bases and J 0 bases, with 3 bases left between them. The CDR3 is 14 amino acids. Germline CDR1 reads SGHDT; CDR2 reads YYEEEE. CDR3 sequence: CASSLVPNTGELFF. CDR3 coding DNA: TGTGCCAGCAGCTTGGTACCGAACACCGGGGAGCTGTTTTTT.

The chain recombines TRBV7-2 with TRBJ1-5; D gene ambiguous. The CDR3 runs 13 residues. The V end was cut by 4 bases, the J end by 0 bases, with 4 bases between. CDR1 is SGHTA, CDR2 FQGNSA, per germline. CDR3 loop: CASSSNSNQPQHF. Written as DNA, the CDR3 is TGTGCCAGCAGCTCAAATAGCAATCAGCCCCAGCATTTT.

This clone appeared a few times. This sequence joins TRBV6-4 and TRBJ2-5; 9 bases fit TRBD2. Looked up from germline, CDR1 is MRHNA and CDR2 is SNTAGT. V gave up 4 bases and J gave up 5 bases; unmatched junction bases: 8. This CDR3 has 15 amino acids. In nucleotides, the CDR3 is TGTGCCAGCAGTGTCGAAGCGGGGGGCGGGGAGACCCAGTACTTC. Protein: CASSVEAGGGETQYF.

A single count supports this clone. The V call is TRBV7-8, the J call TRBJ2-5, with D unresolved. Between the trimmed V and J ends, which lost 5 bases and 4 bases, there was a span of 11 bases. The CDR3 totals 13 residues. Germline CDR1 is SGHVS and CDR2 is FQNEAQ. The CDR3 protein is CASSGSDGETQYF. Here the CDR3 DNA reads TGTGCCAGCAGCGGCTCCGATGGAGAGACCCAGTACTTC.

This clone was picked up a small number of times. This chain uses TRBV27 with TRBJ1-2; TRBD1 aligns across 9 bases. The ends lost 6 bases at V and 4 bases at J; junction bases unmatched: 9. The length of the CDR3 is 15 residues. From germline, CDR1 is MNHEY and CDR2 SMNVEV (reference sequence). This CDR3 is CASSPGTGLSYGYTF. The CDR3 nucleotides read TGTGCCAGCAGCCCCGGGACAGGGTTGTCCTATGGCTACACCTTC.

The chain links TRBV1 to TRBJ2-3; the table calls TRBD1, which could not be checked here. TRBV1 is described as a pseudogene. The CDR3 has 15 amino acids. DNA of the CDR3: TGCACCAGCAGCCAAAGGAAAGGGGCAGGGGATACGCAGTATTTT. It is translated as CTSSQRKGAGDTQYF.

The V and J genes are TRBV5-6 and TRBJ1-1; D is perhaps TRBD1 (5 bases). Germline loops: CDR1 SGHDT, CDR2 YYEEEE. Trimming took 4 bases from V and 5 from J, leaving 12 bases between them. The CDR3 has 13 amino acids. The CDR3 bases are TGTGCCAGCAGCCGACGGGAGGGGACTGAAGCTTTCTTT. It is translated as CASSRREGTEAFF.

The chain employs TRBV5-1 and TRBJ1-1; 10 bases are shared with TRBD1. Per the germline V gene, CDR1 is SGHRS and CDR2 is YFSETQ. This CDR3 has 13 amino acids. The V and J ends lost 4 bases and 5 bases, in that order; junction bases with no gene match: 2. The CDR3 reads CASSPGQGTEAFF. Here the CDR3 DNA reads TGCGCCAGCAGCCCGGGACAGGGGACTGAAGCTTTCTTT.

The chain combines TRBV1 with TRBJ2-1; the listed D gene, TRBD2, was not tested against the DNA. TRBV1 is given as a pseudogene. The CDR3 loop spans 14 amino acids. In DNA form, the CDR3 reads TGCACCAGCAGTCCCGGGACTAATTACAATGAGCAGTTCTTC. Its translation: CTSSPGTNYNEQFF.

CDR3 sequence reads: CASSSLAGQGVNEQFF. CDR3 bases: TGTGCCAGCAGCTCACTAGCGGGACAAGGGGTAAATGAGCAGTTCTTC. This rearrangement joins TRBV13 to TRBJ2-1; 10 nucleotides line up with TRBD2. Germline V gives CDR1 PRHDT, CDR2 FYEKMQ (reference sequence). This CDR3 is built from 16 residues. J lost 7 bases, V lost 4 bases, and 10 bases had no gene match.

The gene calls are TRBV5-3 and TRBJ2-7, with TRBD2 identical over 7 bases. TRBV5-3 belongs to the ORF category, with a function that is uncertain. After removal of 3 bases from V and 0 bases from J, the junction contained 6 bases not matched to a gene. There are 15 residues in the CDR3. The CDR3 sequence: CARSSTSPSSYEQYF. CDR3 in DNA: TGTGCCAGAAGCTCGACTAGCCCCAGCTCCTACGAGCAGTACTTC.

The chain couples TRBV9 to TRBJ1-2; 11 positions agree with TRBD1. The CDR3 spans 12 residues. With V trimmed by 6 bases and J by 13 bases, 8 bases remained unmatched. CDR1 and CDR2 (germline): SGDLS, YYNGEE. The chain's CDR3 is CASNQGTGGCTF. The CDR3 nucleotides are TGTGCCAGCAACCAAGGGACAGGGGGTTGCACCTTC.

V usage is TRBV4-1 and J usage is TRBJ2-5, with 8 bases aligning to TRBD2. The CDR3 runs 15 residues. Germline V gene data show CDR1 as MGHRA and CDR2 as YSYEKL. Trimming removed 1 base from V and 4 bases from J; junction bases left unmatched: 5. The CDR3 sequence is CASSQGTGGVETQYF. The CDR3 bases are TGCGCCAGCAGCCAAGGGACGGGAGGGGTAGAGACCCAGTACTTC.

The chain employs TRBV5-6 and TRBJ2-7; D ambiguous. CDR3 length: 13 amino acids. Trimming took 5 bases from V and 3 from J, leaving 12 bases between them. The germline V gene encodes CDR1 SGHDT and CDR2 YYEEEE. The CDR3 reads CASSGSVLYEQYF. The CDR3 region has the DNA TGTGCCAGCAGTGGGTCAGTTCTCTACGAGCAGTACTTC.

This chain joins TRBV19 and TRBJ1-2; D is possibly TRBD1 (6 bases). V shed 7 bases and J shed 4 bases, with 13 bases lying between them. The CDR3 runs to 13 residues. Looked up from germline, CDR1 is LNHDA and CDR2 is SQIVND (reference sequence). Written as DNA, the CDR3 is TGTGCCAGTATTATGACAGGAGCCTATGGCTACACCTTC. Its translation is CASIMTGAYGYTF.

This chain joins TRBV7-9 and TRBJ1-6; D remains ambiguous. V gave up 5 bases and J gave up 11 bases, with 13 bases separating them. This CDR3 has 13 amino acids. CDR1 is SEHNR, CDR2 FQNEAQ, per germline (reference sequence). As DNA, the CDR3 is TGTGCCAGCAGCCCCCGCGCTCGGGCACCCCTCCACTTT. Its protein is CASSPRARAPLHF.

J is TRBJ2-7 and V is TRBV7-3, with 7 bases aligning to TRBD2. V dropped 5 bases and J dropped 3; count of bases not matched to a gene: 10. The CDR3 is made up of 15 amino acids. In germline, CDR1 is SGHTA, CDR2 FQGTGA. The CDR3 protein is CASSPLGGTRYEQYF. The CDR3 DNA reads as TGTGCCAGCAGCCCCCTGGGGGGGACCCGCTACGAGCAGTACTTC.

The rearrangement joins TRBV10-2 to TRBJ1-5; no clear D. Germline CDR1 reads WSHSY; CDR2 reads SAAADI. The length of the CDR3 is 13 residues. Trimming removed 3 bases from V and 9 bases from J, with 12 bases in between. DNA for the CDR3: TGCGCCAGCAGTGACAAAATCAGTAGGCCCCAGCATTTT. It is translated as CASSDKISRPQHF.

The chain couples TRBV7-9 to TRBJ2-6; D ambiguous. Trimming stripped 5 bases from V and 0 bases from J, with 11 bases between. The CDR3 runs to 16 residues. CDR1 is SEHNR and CDR2 is FQNEAQ in the germline V gene (reference sequence). CDR3 sequence (DNA): TGTGCCAGCAGCGCGCTTTGGTTCTCTGGGGCCAACGTCCTGACTTTC. This encodes CASSALWFSGANVLTF.

The gene calls are TRBV14 and TRBJ1-1; perhaps TRBD1 as D (6 bases). V dropped 1 base and J dropped 1 base, with 10 bases sitting between them. CDR3 size: 15 residues. Germline CDR1 SGHDN, CDR2 FVKESK. The CDR3 protein is CASSQGQGRNTEAFF. The CDR3 DNA is TGTGCCAGCAGCCAAGGGCAGGGGAGGAACACTGAAGCTTTCTTT. Supplemented by reference TRBV14 and TRBJ1-1, the full variable domain reads EAGVTQFPSHSVIEKGQTVTLRCDPISGHDNLYWYRRVMGKEIKFLLHFVKESKQDESGMPNNRFLAERTGGTYSTLKVQPAELEDSGVYFCASSQGQGRNTEAFFGQGTRLTVV.

V gene TRBV10-3 combines with J gene TRBJ1-5; D may be TRBD1 (6 bases). The CDR3 covers 14 residues. Germline-derived CDR1 and CDR2 are ENHRY and SYGVKD. The ends were cut back, 4 bases at V and 4 bases at J, with 11 bases in the middle. In nucleotides, the CDR3 is TGTGCCATCAGTGGGGGGGCGGGAAATCAGCCCCAGCATTTT. Its translation: CAISGGAGNQPQHF.

The chain is built from TRBV15 and TRBJ1-2; D perhaps matches TRBD1 (6 bases). The CDR3 runs 17 residues. Germline V gene lookup returns CDR1 LNHNV and CDR2 YYDKDF (reference sequence). With 0 bases removed from V and 1 base from J, the gap between germline ends came to 15 bases. CDR3 DNA sequence: TGTGCCACCAGCAGAGAAGGGACACGGTCGTTTAACTATGGCTACACCTTC. Protein: CATSREGTRSFNYGYTF.

V usage is TRBV5-1 and J usage is TRBJ1-3; TRBD1 matches at 12 bases. With V trimmed by 2 bases and J by 2 bases, 11 bases remained unmatched. The CDR3 length is 19 residues. The germline gives CDR1 SGHRS, CDR2 YFSETQ. The CDR3 sequence is CASSFRGGQGAKTGNTIYF. In DNA form, the CDR3 reads TGCGCCAGCAGCTTTCGGGGGGGACAGGGGGCGAAGACTGGAAACACCATATATTTT.

This chain joins TRBV29-1 and TRBJ2-4; tentative D call: TRBD1 (6 bases). From germline, CDR1 is SQVTM and CDR2 ANQGSEA. Between the trimmed V and J ends, which lost 4 bases and 10 bases, there was a span of 11 bases. The CDR3 is 11 amino acids. The CDR3 is CSVGSDRIQYF. The CDR3 DNA reads as TGCAGCGTTGGCTCCGACAGGATTCAGTACTTC. Complete variable domain (other parts from reference TRBV29-1 and TRBJ2-4): SAVISQKPSRDICQRGTSLTIQCQVDSQVTMMFWYRQQPGQSLTLIATANQGSEATYESGFVIDKFPISRPNLTFSTLTVSNMSPEDSSIYLCSVGSDRIQYFGAGTRLSVL.

This chain connects TRBV27 to TRBJ1-5; the D is unclear. This CDR3 contains 13 residues. Trimming left V 5 bases short and J 13 bases short, with 18 bases between. Looked up from germline, CDR1 is MNHEY and CDR2 is SMNVEV (reference sequence). CDR3 nucleotide sequence: TGTGCCAGCAGTAACCACCGGGCCGGACTGCAGCATTTT. Amino acids: CASSNHRAGLQHF.

This clone is classed as large. V and J are TRBV6-4 and TRBJ2-1; D is possibly TRBD2 (7 bases). The V gene's germline CDR1 is MRHNA and CDR2 SNTAGT. The CDR3 is 16 residues long. Trimming stripped 0 bases from V and 6 bases from J, with 15 bases between. CDR3 nucleotides: TGTGCCAGCAGTGACTCAGGCAAGCGGGACATCAATGAGCAGTTCTTC. This sequence encodes CASSDSGKRDINEQFF.

The chain couples TRBV9 to TRBJ1-2; a possible D gene is TRBD1 (6 bases). With 3 bases removed from V and 4 bases from J, the gap between germline ends came to 19 bases. Germline CDR1 is SGDLS and CDR2 is YYNGEE. This CDR3 region has 16 residues. Here the CDR3 reads CASSAEGGIPTYGYTF. The CDR3 nucleotides are TGTGCCAGCAGCGCCGAGGGGGGTATCCCTACCTATGGCTACACCTTC.

The V gene is TRBV25-1, the J gene TRBJ1-5; D is perhaps TRBD1 (5 bases). Germline V gene sequence: CDR1 MGHDK, CDR2 SYGVNS. The CDR3 covers 12 residues. V shed 4 bases and J shed 7 bases, with 8 bases lying between them. The CDR3 loop reads CASSGPGQPQHF. CDR3 bases: TGTGCCAGCAGTGGACCAGGGCAGCCCCAGCATTTT.

The J gene is TRBJ2-1, the V gene TRBV11-2, with 9 bases fitting TRBD1. Germline CDR1 and CDR2: SGHAT and FQNNGV. The CDR3 length is 15 residues. J gave up 3 bases and V 5 bases, and 5 bases lay outside the gene matches. CDR3 in amino acids: CASSRDRGDYNEQFF. In DNA, the CDR3 is TGTGCCAGCAGCCGCGACAGGGGGGACTACAATGAGCAGTTCTTC.

This chain connects TRBV4-3 to TRBJ2-7; TRBD2 aligns across 12 bases. The V and J ends lost 1 base and 3 bases, in that order; junction bases with no gene match: 1. The CDR3 consists of 15 residues. Germline CDR1 and CDR2: LGHNA and YSLEER. CDR3 residues: CASSQVTSGGYEQYF. The CDR3 bases are TGCGCCAGCAGCCAAGTGACTAGCGGGGGCTACGAGCAGTACTTC.